This T cell receptor (beta chain) was documented in a study of cytomegalovirus exposure and HLA in healthy donors. As for the study in general: From donors who were HLA-typed, an early data release held 65 million to 85 million unique TCRs. Study-wide points: TCR beta V segments were, for the most part, productive about 87% or about 30% of the time in an earlier analysis.

Note on this clone: Its target is unknown.

PCR was performed using 60 Vbeta and 13 Jbeta primers. Generated by immunoSEQ multiplex PCR, the TCRdb table keeps only in-frame clones and is missing some. The sample contains about 160,000 clones, almost 80% of which appear only once. The CDR3 loop spans 13 amino acids. Germline V gene lookup returns CDR1 GTSNPN and CDR2 SVGIG (reference sequence). The sequence came from a male donor in good health and CMV-seronegative. The chain links TRBV30 to TRBJ2-7, with D possibly matching TRBD1 (5 bases). The J call could be wrong; TRBJ2-1 is a better fit for the DNA end. Sequencing was performed on PBMCs. Written as DNA, the CDR3 is TGTGCCTGGGGACACCACTCCTACAATGAGCAGTTCTTC. Amino acids: CAWGHHSYNEQFF.